The clone carrying this T cell receptor beta chain has a single count. This CDR3 region has 14 residues. CDR1 is SEHNR, CDR2 FQNEAQ, per germline (reference sequence). V dropped 5 bases and J dropped 4 bases, with 14 bases sitting between them. At a deep level, the assay was run. TCRdb's copy holds only in-frame clones and misses some; the assay was immunoSEQ multiplex PCR. The repertoire consists of about 2 million clones, with 85% to 95% occurring once and the leading ten covering 0.1% to 0.15%. The data were taken from a study of shared clonotypes between healthy human individuals. A CD45RA-negative memory subset and a CD45RA+ naive subset were separated from the CD4+ cells.

This chain links TRBV7-9 with TRBJ2-5; TRBD2 might be the D (5 bases). Sequenced material: naive CD4+ T cells sorted from blood. Subset reported: CD45RA+ positively selected. This receptor was taken from a man aged 18 to 35 in good health. CDR3 sequence: CASSGGPGGETQYF. The CDR3 coding sequence is TGTGCCAGCAGCGGTGGGCCTGGAGGAGAGACCCAGTACTTC.